The 3 T cell receptor beta chains given below trace back to one sample, sequenced in a study of regulatory T cells in long-lasting Graves disease. The time point denotes: newly diagnosed GD, antithyroid drugs for less than 3 months. Preparation of the TCR library used RNA extracted from PBMCs. iRepertoire HTBI primers and Arm-PCR of CDR3 regions built TCR beta libraries. TCRdb reprocessed the multiplex PCR reads via MiXCR and lists one record per CDR3 protein. The table has 350,000 to 550,000 distinct CDR3 sequences, about 15% seen once; the top ten hold 16%. These data were also reused for a study on T cells in Graves' hyperthyroidism and ophthalmopathy.

The sample in question was peripheral blood mononuclear cells (PBMCs), obtained at new diagnosis, from a patient treated with antithyroid drugs. These receptors all stem from a woman in her twenties or thirties with Graves disease.

This clonotype has ten or more counts. The CDR3 nucleotides read TGCAGTGCTAGATGGACTAGCGGGAGACCCGAGCAGTACTTC. Protein sequence: CSARWTSGRPEQYF. This chain joins TRBV20-1 and TRBJ2-7; 13 nucleotides line up with TRBD2. The V gene's germline CDR1 is DFQATT and CDR2 SNEGSKA (reference sequence). With 2 bases clipped from V and 6 bases from J, the junction kept 4 bases outside the gene matches. The CDR3 contains 14 residues.

This clonotype was seen many times. The chain couples TRBV24-1 to TRBJ2-1; D remains unclear. The germline V and J ends were trimmed by 5 bases and 0 bases, with 16 bases remaining between them. The CDR3 runs 17 residues. Germline loops: CDR1 KGHDR, CDR2 SFDVKD. This chain's CDR3 is CATSGATNRSSYNEQFF. CDR3 DNA sequence: TGTGCCACCAGTGGGGCCACCAACCGCAGCTCCTACAATGAGCAGTTCTTC.

In this sample, this clonotype turned up many times. This chain links TRBV11-2 with TRBJ2-1; 8 nucleotides line up with TRBD1. CDR1 is SGHAT and CDR2 is FQNNGV in the germline V gene. CDR3 length: 14 amino acids. After removal of 7 bases from V and 4 bases from J, the junction contained 6 bases not matched to a gene. The CDR3 coding sequence is TGTGCCAGCACCCCTCAGGGGGCTTACAATGAGCAGTTCTTC. Its protein is CASTPQGAYNEQFF. The full variable domain, with the rest looked up from reference TRBV11-2 and TRBJ2-1, is EAGVAQSPRYKIIEKRQSVAFWCNPISGHATLYWYQQILGQGPKLLIQFQNNGVVDDSQLPKDRFSAERLKGVDSTLKIQPAKLEDSAVYLCASTPQGAYNEQFFGPGTRLTVL.